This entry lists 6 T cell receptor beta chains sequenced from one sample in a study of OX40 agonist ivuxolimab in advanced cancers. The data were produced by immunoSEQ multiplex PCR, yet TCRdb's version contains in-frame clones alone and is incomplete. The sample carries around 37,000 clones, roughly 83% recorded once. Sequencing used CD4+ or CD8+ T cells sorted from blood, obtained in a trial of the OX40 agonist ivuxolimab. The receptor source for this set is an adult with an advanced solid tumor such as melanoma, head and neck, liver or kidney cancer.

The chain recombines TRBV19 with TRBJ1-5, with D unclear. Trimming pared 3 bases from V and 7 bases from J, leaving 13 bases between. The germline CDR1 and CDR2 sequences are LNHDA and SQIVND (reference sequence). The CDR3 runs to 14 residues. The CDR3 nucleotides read TGTGCCAGTAGTATGGAGGAAGTGAGGCAGCCCCAGCATTTT. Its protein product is CASSMEEVRQPQHF.

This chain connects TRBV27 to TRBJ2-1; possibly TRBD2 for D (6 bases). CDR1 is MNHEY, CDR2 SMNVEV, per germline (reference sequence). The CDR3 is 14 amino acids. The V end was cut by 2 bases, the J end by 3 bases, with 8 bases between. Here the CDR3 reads CASSLRGSYNEQFF. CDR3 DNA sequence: TGTGCCAGCAGTTTACGGGGGAGCTACAATGAGCAGTTCTTC.

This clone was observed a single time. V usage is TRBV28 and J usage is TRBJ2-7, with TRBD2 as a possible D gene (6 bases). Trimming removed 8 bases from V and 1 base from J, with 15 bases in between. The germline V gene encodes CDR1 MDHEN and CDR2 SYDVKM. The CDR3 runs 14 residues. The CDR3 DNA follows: TGTGCCAGCGAAGATATAGCGGCTTCCTACGAGCAGTACTTC. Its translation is CASEDIAASYEQYF.

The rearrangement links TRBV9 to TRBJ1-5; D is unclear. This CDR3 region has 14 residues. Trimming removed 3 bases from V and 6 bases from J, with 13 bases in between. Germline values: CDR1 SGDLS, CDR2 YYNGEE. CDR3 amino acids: CASSDGQGGQPQHF. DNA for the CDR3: TGTGCCAGCAGCGACGGGCAAGGCGGTCAGCCCCAGCATTTT.

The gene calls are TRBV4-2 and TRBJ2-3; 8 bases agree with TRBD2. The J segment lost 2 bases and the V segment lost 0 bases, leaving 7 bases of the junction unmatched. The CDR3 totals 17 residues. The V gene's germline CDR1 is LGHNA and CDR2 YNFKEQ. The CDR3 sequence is CASSQELAGGFTDTQYF. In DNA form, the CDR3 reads TGTGCCAGCAGCCAAGAGCTGGCGGGGGGCTTCACAGATACGCAGTATTTT.

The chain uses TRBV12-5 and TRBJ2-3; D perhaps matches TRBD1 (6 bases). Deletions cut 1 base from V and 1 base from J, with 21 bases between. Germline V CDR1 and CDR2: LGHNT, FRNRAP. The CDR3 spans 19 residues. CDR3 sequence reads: CASGLELLQGDGGTDTQYF. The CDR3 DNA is TGTGCTAGTGGTTTGGAACTTTTACAGGGAGATGGGGGCACAGATACGCAGTATTTT.